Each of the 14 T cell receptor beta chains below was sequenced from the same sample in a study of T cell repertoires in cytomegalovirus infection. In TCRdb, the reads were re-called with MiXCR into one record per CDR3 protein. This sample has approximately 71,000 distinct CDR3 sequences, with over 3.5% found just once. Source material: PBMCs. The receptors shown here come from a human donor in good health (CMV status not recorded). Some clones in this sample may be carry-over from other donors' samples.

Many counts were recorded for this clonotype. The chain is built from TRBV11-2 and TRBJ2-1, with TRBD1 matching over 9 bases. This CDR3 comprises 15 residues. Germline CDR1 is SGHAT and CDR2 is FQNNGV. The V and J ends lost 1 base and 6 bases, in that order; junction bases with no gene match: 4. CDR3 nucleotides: TGTGCCAGCAGCTTAGTTTTGGGACAGGGCAATGAGCAGTTCTTC. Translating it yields CASSLVLGQGNEQFF.

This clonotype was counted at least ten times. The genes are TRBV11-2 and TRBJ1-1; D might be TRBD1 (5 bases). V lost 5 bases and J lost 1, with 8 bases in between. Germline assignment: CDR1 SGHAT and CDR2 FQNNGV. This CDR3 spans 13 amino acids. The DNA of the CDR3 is TGTGCCAGCAGCGCGGGACGGAACACTGAAGCTTTCTTT. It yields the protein CASSAGRNTEAFF.

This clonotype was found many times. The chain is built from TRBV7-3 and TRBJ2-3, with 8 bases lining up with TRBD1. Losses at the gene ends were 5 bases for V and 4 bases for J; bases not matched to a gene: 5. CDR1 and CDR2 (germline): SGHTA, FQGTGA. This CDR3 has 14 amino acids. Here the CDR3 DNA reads TGTGCCAGCAGCCGAGGACAGGGTGCAGATACGCAGTATTTT. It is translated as CASSRGQGADTQYF.

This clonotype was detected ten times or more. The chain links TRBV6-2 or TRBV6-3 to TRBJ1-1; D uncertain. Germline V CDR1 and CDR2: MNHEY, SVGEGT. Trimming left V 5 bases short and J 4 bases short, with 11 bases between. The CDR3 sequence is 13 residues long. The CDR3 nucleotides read TGTGCCAGCAGTCCTATGGTGGGCACTGAAGCTTTCTTT. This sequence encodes CASSPMVGTEAFF.

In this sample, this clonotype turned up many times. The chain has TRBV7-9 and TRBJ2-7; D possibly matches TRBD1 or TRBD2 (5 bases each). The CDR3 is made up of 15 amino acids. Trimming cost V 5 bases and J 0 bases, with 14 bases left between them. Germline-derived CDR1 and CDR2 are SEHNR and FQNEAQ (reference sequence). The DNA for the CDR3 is TGTGCCAGCAGCCTTCCGGGACGGAGCTCCTACGAGCAGTACTTC. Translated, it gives CASSLPGRSSYEQYF.

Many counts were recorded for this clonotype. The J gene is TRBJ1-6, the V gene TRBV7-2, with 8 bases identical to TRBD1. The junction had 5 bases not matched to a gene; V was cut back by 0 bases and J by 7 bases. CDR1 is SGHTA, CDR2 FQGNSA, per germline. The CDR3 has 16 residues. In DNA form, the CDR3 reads TGTGCCAGCAGCTTAGCCTCCACAGGGGGGAATTCACCCCTCCACTTT. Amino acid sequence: CASSLASTGGNSPLHF.

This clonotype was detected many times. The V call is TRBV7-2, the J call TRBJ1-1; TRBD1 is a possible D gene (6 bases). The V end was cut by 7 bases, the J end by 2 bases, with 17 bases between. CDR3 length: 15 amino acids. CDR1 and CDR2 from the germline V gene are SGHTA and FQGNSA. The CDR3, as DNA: TGTGCCAGCACAGGATGGCCAGGGGAAAACACTGAAGCTTTCTTT. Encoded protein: CASTGWPGENTEAFF.

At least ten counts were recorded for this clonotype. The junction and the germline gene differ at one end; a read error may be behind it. DNA for the CDR3: TGTGCCAGCACCCCCACAGGAGGATCAAAGCCTAACTATCGCTACACCTTC. This encodes CASTPTGGSKPNYRYTF. This sequence joins TRBV7-2 and TRBJ1-2; TRBD1 might be the D (5 bases). Germline V CDR1 and CDR2: SGHTA, FQGNSA. The CDR3 has 17 amino acids.

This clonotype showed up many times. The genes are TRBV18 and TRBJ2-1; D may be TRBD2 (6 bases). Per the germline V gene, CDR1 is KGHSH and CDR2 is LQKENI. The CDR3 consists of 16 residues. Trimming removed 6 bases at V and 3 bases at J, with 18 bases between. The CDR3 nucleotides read TGTGCCAGCTCCCCGAGTGGCGGGGTGTACTACAATGAGCAGTTCTTC. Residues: CASSPSGGVYYNEQFF.

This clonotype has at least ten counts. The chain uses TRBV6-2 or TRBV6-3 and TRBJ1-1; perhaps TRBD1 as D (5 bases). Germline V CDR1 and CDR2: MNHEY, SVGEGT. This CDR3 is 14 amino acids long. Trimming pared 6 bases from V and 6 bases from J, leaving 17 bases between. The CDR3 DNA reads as TGTGCCAGCAGCTATACGGACATAAGACCTGAAGCTTTCTTT. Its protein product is CASSYTDIRPEAFF.

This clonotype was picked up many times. Written as DNA, the CDR3 is TGTGCCAGCAGCTTTACCAGATTCGGGACCGAGCAGTACTTC. Encoded protein: CASSFTRFGTEQYF. The chain uses TRBV7-2 and TRBJ2-7; D may correspond to TRBD1 or TRBD2 (5 bases each). V lost 3 bases to trimming and J lost 6 bases, with 15 bases between them. Germline loops: CDR1 SGHTA, CDR2 FQGNSA. The CDR3 extends over 14 amino acids. The entire variable domain, with the rest obtained from reference TRBV7-2 and TRBJ2-7, is as follows: GAGVSQSPSNKVTEKGKDVELRCDPISGHTALYWYRQSLGQGLEFLIYFQGNSAPDKSGLPSDRFSAERTGGSVSTLTIQRTQQEDSAVYLCASSFTRFGTEQYFGPGTRLTVT.

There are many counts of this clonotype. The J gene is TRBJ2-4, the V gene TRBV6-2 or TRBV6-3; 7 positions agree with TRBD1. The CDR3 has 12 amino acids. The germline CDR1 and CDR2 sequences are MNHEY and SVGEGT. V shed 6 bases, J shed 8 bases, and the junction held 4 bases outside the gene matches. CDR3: CASRGGRDIQYF. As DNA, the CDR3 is TGTGCCAGCAGAGGGGGCAGAGACATTCAGTACTTC.

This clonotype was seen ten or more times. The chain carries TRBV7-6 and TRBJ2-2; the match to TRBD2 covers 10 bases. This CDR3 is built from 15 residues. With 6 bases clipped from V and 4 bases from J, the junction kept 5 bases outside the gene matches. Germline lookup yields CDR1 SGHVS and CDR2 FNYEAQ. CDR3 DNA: TGTGCCAGCAGTCGTAGCGGGAGGACCACCGGGGAGCTGTTTTTT. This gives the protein CASSRSGRTTGELFF.

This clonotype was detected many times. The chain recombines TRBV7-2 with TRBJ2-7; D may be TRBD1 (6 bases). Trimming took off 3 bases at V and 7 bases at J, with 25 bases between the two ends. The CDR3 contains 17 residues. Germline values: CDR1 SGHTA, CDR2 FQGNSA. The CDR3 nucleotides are TGTGCCAGCAGCTTGTCGGGGACGGCAGGGGCTAGGGGAGAGCAGTACTTC. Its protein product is CASSLSGTAGARGEQYF.